One and the same sample provided the 32 T cell receptor beta chains below, sequenced in a study of CD8+CD57+ T cells in acquired aplastic anemia. Patients picked for sequencing had shown CD8+CD57+ cell expansion detected by flow cytometry. Genomic DNA, serving as template, underwent TCR beta VDJ and CDR3 profiling. TCRdb reprocessed the reads with MiXCR, giving one entry per CDR3 protein. The table includes just over 450,000 distinct CDR3 sequences, less than 35% detected once. The source material was sorted CD4+, CD8+, or CD8+CD57+ T cells (not recorded which) from PBMCs. The origin of the receptors is a human donor with aplastic anemia.

This chain joins TRBV19 and TRBJ1-5; 10 bases are a match to TRBD1. The CDR3 has 16 amino acids. Losses at the gene ends were 4 bases for V and 2 bases for J; bases not matched to a gene: 5. In germline, CDR1 is LNHDA, CDR2 SQIVND (reference sequence). The CDR3 here is CASSSRDRGGNQPQHF. In nucleotides, the CDR3 is TGTGCCAGTAGTAGCCGGGACAGGGGTGGCAATCAGCCCCAGCATTTT.

As to this clonotype: An end of the junction differs from the germline gene, which may be a read error. The rearrangement uses TRBV9 and TRBJ1-3; TRBD1 agrees at 7 bases. The germline gives CDR1 SGDLS, CDR2 YYNGEE. The CDR3 runs 17 residues. CDR3 coding DNA: TGTGCCAGCAGCGTAGTCGGGACAGCCGTCTCCGGAAACACCACATATTTT. Translated, it gives CASSVVGTAVSGNTTYF.

As for this clonotype: A much larger clone differs by one base, so this may be a read error. The CDR3 sequence is CARSPGQGRVSGYTF. CDR3 sequence (DNA): TGCGCCCGCAGCCCAGGACAGGGTCGGGTTAGTGGCTACACCTTC. This sequence joins TRBV5-1 and TRBJ1-2, with TRBD1 matching over 8 bases. Germline loops: CDR1 SGHRS, CDR2 YFSETQ. CDR3 length equals 15 residues.

V and J are TRBV2 and TRBJ2-1; 12 nucleotides line up with TRBD2. Germline CDR1 SNHLY, CDR2 FYNNEI. J lost 7 bases, V lost 10 bases, and 11 bases had no gene match. The CDR3 length is 15 residues. In DNA form, the CDR3 reads TGTGCCACCCACCTGACTAGCGGGAGCGCAAATGAGCAGTTCTTC. Its translation is CATHLTSGSANEQFF.

The chain is built from TRBV4-2 and TRBJ1-2; D is perhaps TRBD1 (5 bases). This CDR3 comprises 16 residues. V lost 0 bases and J lost 3, with 14 bases in between. Germline V lookup: CDR1 LGHNA, CDR2 YNFKEQ. The CDR3 DNA is TGTGCCAGCAGCCAAGATCGCCCCGGGACTCACTATGGCTACACCTTC. The encoded protein is CASSQDRPGTHYGYTF.

The rearrangement joins TRBV20-1 to TRBJ2-5; TRBD2 matches at 13 bases. The CDR3 covers 16 residues. Germline CDR1 DFQATT, CDR2 SNEGSKA (reference sequence). V dropped 3 bases and J dropped 3; count of bases not matched to a gene: 7. CDR3 DNA: TGCAGTGCTAGGACTAGCGGGGGGCGGGAAGAAGAGACCCAGTACTTC. Translating it yields CSARTSGGREEETQYF.

The V call is TRBV9, the J call TRBJ2-5; no reliable D call. Germline V CDR1 and CDR2: SGDLS, YYNGEE. CDR3 size: 12 residues. Between the trimmed V and J ends, which lost 0 bases and 4 bases, there was a span of 4 bases. CDR3 in DNA: TGTGCCAGCAGCGTAGATGGAGAGACCCAGTACTTC. Translation gives CASSVDGETQYF.

Concerning this clonotype: This may come from a read error, since a much larger clone is one base off. The chain recombines TRBV20-1 with TRBJ2-7, with 10 bases that match TRBD2. This CDR3 is 12 amino acids long. Germline loops: CDR1 DFQATT, CDR2 SNEGSKA (reference sequence). The CDR3 is CSARLAGYERYF. The CDR3 coding sequence is TGCAGTGCAAGACTAGCGGGCTACGAGCGGTACTTC.

The chain recombines TRBV6-1 with TRBJ1-2; TRBD1 is a possible D gene (5 bases). Germline V gene data show CDR1 as MNHNS and CDR2 as SASEGT. This CDR3 is built from 15 residues. With 1 base removed from V and 6 bases from J, the gap between germline ends came to 15 bases. This CDR3 reads CASSEDEGRADGYTF. The CDR3 nucleotides are TGTGCCAGCAGTGAAGACGAGGGCAGGGCGGATGGCTACACCTTC.

A remark on this clonotype: The junction does not match germline at one end; this may be a read error. The J gene is TRBJ1-3, the V gene TRBV10-3, with D unclear. CDR1 is ENHRY, CDR2 SYGVKD, per germline. The CDR3 length is 12 residues. CDR3 DNA: TGTGCCAGCAGTGAGGCTGGAAACACCATATATTTT. Its translation: CASSEAGNTIYF.

In its sample, this clonotype was seen a few times. The V gene is TRBV6-2 or TRBV6-3, the J gene TRBJ1-1; D remains unclear. The CDR3 consists of 14 residues. Per germline, CDR1 MNHEY and CDR2 SVGEGT. Trimming removed 5 bases from V and 5 bases from J, with 15 bases in between. CDR3 DNA sequence: TGTGCCAGCAGTGCCCCGGGATTCGAGACTGAAGCTTTCTTT. This encodes CASSAPGFETEAFF.

The sample holds a few counts of this clonotype. The junction departs from the called germline gene at one end, perhaps through a read error. The V call is TRBV12-3 or TRBV12-4, the J call TRBJ1-1; 7 nucleotides match TRBD1. This CDR3 contains 14 residues. CDR3 residues: CASRPDRRGTETFF. The DNA for the CDR3 is TGTGCCAGCAGACCGGACAGGCGGGGCACTGAAACTTTCTTT.

In regard to this clonotype: A junction boundary mismatches the germline segment, possibly from a read error. V is TRBV10-2 and J is TRBJ1-6; 7 bases are shared with TRBD1. The CDR3 is 14 amino acids. Germline assignment: CDR1 WSHSY and CDR2 SAAADI. CDR3 in amino acids: CASSHRQGNSPLHF. The CDR3, as DNA: TGTGCCAGCAGCCATAGACAGGGTAACTCACCCCTCCACTTT.

There are a few counts of this clonotype. The chain combines TRBV5-8 with TRBJ1-5; 11 nucleotides agree with TRBD1. The CDR3 spans 15 residues. Germline V CDR1 and CDR2: SGHTS, YDEGEE. Trimming took 5 bases from V and 6 from J; bases not matched to a gene: 7. CDR3 sequence (DNA): TGTGCCAGCAGTACCGGGACAGGGGGGAGTCAGCCCCAGCATTTT. This translates into CASSTGTGGSQPQHF.

The genes are TRBV7-8 and TRBJ1-1, with TRBD1 matching 7 bases. The J segment lost 3 bases and the V segment lost 5 bases, leaving 9 bases of the junction unmatched. Germline V gene lookup returns CDR1 SGHVS and CDR2 FQNEAQ. This CDR3 contains 15 residues. The CDR3 sequence: CASSPLQGWDTEAFF. CDR3 sequence (DNA): TGTGCCAGCAGCCCTCTACAGGGGTGGGACACTGAAGCTTTCTTT.

The V call is TRBV29-1, the J call TRBJ2-7; 7 bases are a match to TRBD1. V dropped 4 bases and J dropped 2; count of bases not matched to a gene: 8. Germline V gives CDR1 SQVTM, CDR2 ANQGSEA. This CDR3 region has 14 residues. CDR3 protein: CSVGRDSEAYEQYF. Here the CDR3 DNA reads TGCAGCGTTGGACGGGACAGCGAAGCCTACGAGCAGTACTTC.

Of note for this clonotype: At one end the junction does not follow the germline gene, possibly because of a read error. The chain recombines TRBV20-1 with TRBJ1-2, with TRBD1 matching 9 bases. CDR1 is DFQATT, CDR2 SNEGSKA, per germline (reference sequence). This CDR3 has 15 amino acids. CDR3 region: CGAQKPGTGHYGYTF. The CDR3 DNA is TGCGGTGCCCAAAAGCCTGGGACAGGGCACTATGGCTACACCTTC.

The J gene is TRBJ2-1, the V gene TRBV25-1; D may be TRBD2 (6 bases). Germline CDR1 reads MGHDK; CDR2 reads SYGVNS. This CDR3 contains 15 residues. The germline V and J ends were trimmed by 8 bases and 4 bases, with 18 bases remaining between them. The CDR3: CASAAFDGSYNEQFF. The CDR3, as DNA: TGTGCCAGCGCTGCCTTCGACGGGAGTTACAATGAGCAGTTCTTC.

The gene calls are TRBV6-1 and TRBJ1-5, with TRBD1 identical over 7 bases. CDR3 size: 18 residues. V was clipped by 3 bases and J by 4 bases; unmatched bases: 15. Germline CDR1 is MNHNS and CDR2 is SASEGT. CDR3: CASSERLRGRDFNQPQHF. The CDR3 DNA follows: TGTGCCAGCAGTGAGAGATTGAGGGGGCGCGACTTTAATCAGCCCCAGCATTTT.

The table lists this clonotype with many counts. The V and J genes are TRBV20-1 and TRBJ1-1, with D tentatively TRBD1 (6 bases). CDR1 and CDR2 from the germline V gene are DFQATT and SNEGSKA (reference sequence). V lost 1 base, J lost 7 bases, and 7 bases lay in between. The CDR3 loop spans 11 amino acids. The CDR3 region is CSARAGVEAFF. The CDR3 DNA reads TGCAGTGCTAGAGCAGGGGTTGAAGCTTTCTTT.

The V gene is TRBV11-2, the J gene TRBJ2-3; D unclear. Per the germline V gene, CDR1 is SGHAT and CDR2 is FQNNGV. V was cut by 4 bases and J by 2 bases, with 13 bases left in between. The CDR3 is 15 amino acids. CDR3 sequence reads: CASSSSLVTTDTQYF. The CDR3 coding sequence is TGTGCCAGCAGCTCCTCCTTAGTGACCACAGATACGCAGTATTTT.

The V call is TRBV9, the J call TRBJ2-7; TRBD2 agrees at 7 bases. Losses at the gene ends were 0 bases for V and 2 bases for J; bases not matched to a gene: 8. Germline CDR1 and CDR2: SGDLS and YYNGEE. This CDR3 is 16 amino acids long. CDR3 sequence reads: CASSVGSGHVPYEQYF. The CDR3, as DNA: TGTGCCAGCAGCGTAGGTAGCGGGCACGTACCCTACGAGCAGTACTTC.

The J gene is TRBJ1-2, the V gene TRBV7-2; the D gene is possibly TRBD1 (6 bases). The CDR3 runs to 16 residues. V was cut by 0 bases and J by 7 bases, with 18 bases left in between. CDR1 is SGHTA and CDR2 is FQGNSA in the germline V gene. CDR3 sequence reads: CASSLASTGGMVGYTF. The CDR3 DNA reads as TGTGCCAGCAGCTTAGCCTCGACAGGAGGTATGGTTGGCTACACCTTC.

This clonotype was counted between two and nine times. The genes are TRBV7-9 and TRBJ1-1; D remains ambiguous. This CDR3 has 13 residues. Deletions cut 1 base from V and 7 bases from J, with 10 bases between. Germline assignment: CDR1 SEHNR and CDR2 FQNEAQ (reference sequence). CDR3 sequence reads: CASSLGVGVEAFF. In DNA, the CDR3 is TGTGCCAGCAGCTTAGGGGTCGGGGTTGAAGCTTTCTTT. Supplemented by reference TRBV7-9 and TRBJ1-1, the full variable domain reads DTGVSQNPRHKITKRGQNVTFRCDPISEHNRLYWYRQTLGQGPEFLTYFQNEAQLEKSRLLSDRFSAERPKGSFSTLEIQRTEQGDSAMYLCASSLGVGVEAFFGQGTRLTVV.

The genes are TRBV12-5 and TRBJ1-2; 11 positions match TRBD1. The CDR3 totals 15 residues. Trimming took 3 bases from V and 5 from J; bases not matched to a gene: 5. Germline V gene sequence: CDR1 LGHNT, CDR2 FRNRAP. CDR3 coding DNA: TGTGCTAGTGGTTTAAGGACAGGGGGCCTATATGGCTACACCTTC. It encodes CASGLRTGGLYGYTF. Filled out from reference TRBV12-5 and TRBJ1-2, the complete variable domain reads DARVTQTPRHKVTEMGQEVTMRCQPILGHNTVFWYRQTMMQGLELLAYFRNRAPLDDSGMPKDRFSAEMPDATLATLKIQPSEPRDSAVYFCASGLRTGGLYGYTFGSGTRLTVV.

The rearrangement joins TRBV11-2 to TRBJ2-3; maybe TRBD2 (6 bases). V dropped 2 bases and J dropped 8 bases, with 17 bases sitting between them. CDR3 length: 15 residues. Germline V CDR1 and CDR2: SGHAT, FQNNGV. This CDR3 is CASSLLSSVTRTQYF. The CDR3 region has the DNA TGTGCCAGCAGCTTATTGTCTAGCGTTACCCGTACGCAGTATTTT.

This clonotype appeared many times. The CDR3 reads CASSKEGAGNTIYF. In DNA, the CDR3 is TGTGCCAGCAGTAAAGAGGGCGCTGGAAACACCATATATTTT. This chain joins TRBV2 and TRBJ1-3; D uncertain. Deletions cut 5 bases from V and 2 bases from J, with 10 bases between. Germline V gene sequence: CDR1 SNHLY, CDR2 FYNNEI. The length of the CDR3 is 14 residues.

This clonotype was observed at least ten times. V usage is TRBV20-1 and J usage is TRBJ1-2; D is ambiguous. Germline-derived CDR1 and CDR2 are DFQATT and SNEGSKA (reference sequence). Trimming pared 0 bases from V and 4 bases from J, leaving 12 bases between. The CDR3 loop spans 14 amino acids. The CDR3 here is CSARDGRAPYGYTF. CDR3 sequence (DNA): TGCAGTGCTAGAGATGGTCGGGCACCCTATGGCTACACCTTC.

There are many counts of this clonotype. The chain has TRBV7-9 and TRBJ1-1; D is ambiguous. Trimming removed 0 bases from V and 5 bases from J, with 10 bases in between. CDR1 is SEHNR, CDR2 FQNEAQ, per germline (reference sequence). The CDR3 sequence is 14 residues long. The CDR3 bases are TGTGCCAGCAGCTTAGCATCGGACGGTACTGAAGCTTTCTTT. Its protein product is CASSLASDGTEAFF. Using reference TRBV7-9 and TRBJ1-1 for the parts outside the CDR3, the full variable domain is DTGVSQNPRHKITKRGQNVTFRCDPISEHNRLYWYRQTLGQGPEFLTYFQNEAQLEKSRLLSDRFSAERPKGSFSTLEIQRTEQGDSAMYLCASSLASDGTEAFFGQGTRLTVV.

The chain combines TRBV20-1 with TRBJ2-1, with 9 bases fitting TRBD2. The CDR3 is 14 residues long. V lost 5 bases and J lost 2; bases outside the gene matches: 4. CDR1 is DFQATT, CDR2 SNEGSKA, per germline (reference sequence). The CDR3 DNA is TGCAGTGCTGGACTAGCGACTACCTACAATGAGCAGTTCTTC. Translation gives CSAGLATTYNEQFF.

This clonotype was seen ten or more times. The chain recombines TRBV20-1 with TRBJ1-6; no firm D call. The CDR3 is made up of 16 amino acids. Trimming stripped 1 base from V and 0 bases from J, with 10 bases between. Germline V gene data show CDR1 as DFQATT and CDR2 as SNEGSKA (reference sequence). The CDR3 DNA follows: TGCAGTGCTAGAGTTCTAACAAGCTCCTATAATTCACCCCTCCACTTT. Translating gives CSARVLTSSYNSPLHF.

V usage is TRBV29-1 and J usage is TRBJ2-7; TRBD1 matches at 9 bases. CDR3 length equals 13 residues. Germline CDR1 and CDR2: SQVTM and ANQGSEA. J lost 3 bases, V lost 5 bases, and 5 bases had no gene match. In DNA, the CDR3 is TGCAGCGTTCGGGGACAGGGAGGCTACGAGCAGTACTTC. It codes for CSVRGQGGYEQYF.